Below, 3 T cell receptor beta chains from the same sample are listed, as sequenced in a study of cytomegalovirus exposure and HLA in healthy donors. PCR amplification relied on 60 Vbeta primers (plus 13 Jbeta primers). Data came from immunoSEQ multiplex PCR; TCRdb stores just in-frame clones and leaves some out. The table includes under 200,000 clones, around 84% detected once. Input material: PBMCs. These receptor sequences come from a man between 50 and 59 years old in good health and CMV-seropositive.

V usage is TRBV2 and J usage is TRBJ1-2; D unclear. The CDR3 length is 15 residues. The V gene's germline CDR1 is SNHLY and CDR2 FYNNEI. Trimming took 3 bases from V and 2 from J, leaving 13 bases between them. DNA of the CDR3: TGTGCCAGCAGTGAGGTGACAACAGTAAACTATGGCTACACCTTC. Translating gives CASSEVTTVNYGYTF.

This clone appeared a few times. V is TRBV7-9 and J is TRBJ2-1; 8 bases are a match to TRBD1. Losses at the gene ends were 4 bases for V and 9 bases for J; bases not matched to a gene: 5. Germline values: CDR1 SEHNR, CDR2 FQNEAQ (reference sequence). This CDR3 has 13 residues. The CDR3 here is CASSYPTGVEQFF. In DNA, the CDR3 is TGTGCCAGCAGCTATCCGACAGGGGTTGAGCAGTTCTTC.

The chain recombines TRBV10-1 with TRBJ2-3; the match to TRBD2 covers 7 bases. The V and J ends lost 3 bases and 3 bases, in that order; junction bases with no gene match: 6. The V gene's germline CDR1 is WNHNN and CDR2 SYGVQD (reference sequence). The CDR3 extends over 15 amino acids. The CDR3 sequence: CASSDWGGSTDTQYF. Written as DNA, the CDR3 is TGCGCCAGCAGTGATTGGGGGGGTTCGACAGATACGCAGTATTTT.